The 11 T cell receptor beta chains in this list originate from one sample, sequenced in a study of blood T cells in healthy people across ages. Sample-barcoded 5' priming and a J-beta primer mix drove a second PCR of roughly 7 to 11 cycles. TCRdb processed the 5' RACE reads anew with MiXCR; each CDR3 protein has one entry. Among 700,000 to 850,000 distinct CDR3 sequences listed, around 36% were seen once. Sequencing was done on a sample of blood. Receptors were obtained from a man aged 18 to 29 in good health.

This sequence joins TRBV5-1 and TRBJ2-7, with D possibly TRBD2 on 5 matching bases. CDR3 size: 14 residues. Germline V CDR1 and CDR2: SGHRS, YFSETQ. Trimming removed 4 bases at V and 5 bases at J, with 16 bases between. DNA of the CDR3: TGCGCCAGCAGCGTGGGAGAGAGGATAAACGAGCAGTACTTC. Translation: CASSVGERINEQYF.

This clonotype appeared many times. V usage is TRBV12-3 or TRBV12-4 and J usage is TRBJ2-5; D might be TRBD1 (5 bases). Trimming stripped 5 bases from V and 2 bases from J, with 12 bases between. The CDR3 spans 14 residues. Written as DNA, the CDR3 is TGTGCCAGCAGTCTTACAGGATTTCAAGAGACCCAGTACTTC. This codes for CASSLTGFQETQYF.

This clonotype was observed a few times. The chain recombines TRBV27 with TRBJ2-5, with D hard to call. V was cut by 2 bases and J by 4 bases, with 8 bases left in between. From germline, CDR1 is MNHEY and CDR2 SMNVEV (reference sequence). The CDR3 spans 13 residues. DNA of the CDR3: TGTGCCAGCAGTTTAGACCCTCGAGAGACCCAGTACTTC. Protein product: CASSLDPRETQYF.

The CDR3 coding sequence is TGCGCCAGCAGCCCTTGGGGTGGACAGGGAAGACAGCCCCAGCATTTT. Its protein product is CASSPWGGQGRQPQHF. This chain connects TRBV4-1 to TRBJ1-5, with 8 bases identical to TRBD1. V shed 4 bases, J shed 7 bases, and the junction held 12 bases outside the gene matches. CDR1 and CDR2 from the germline V gene are MGHRA and YSYEKL. CDR3 length equals 16 residues.

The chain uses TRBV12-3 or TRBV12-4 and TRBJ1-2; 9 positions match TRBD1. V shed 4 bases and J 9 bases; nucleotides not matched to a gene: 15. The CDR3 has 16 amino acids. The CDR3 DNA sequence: TGTGCCAGCAGTTCCGACACGGGACAGGGATGGTATAGCTACACCTTC. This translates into CASSSDTGQGWYSYTF.

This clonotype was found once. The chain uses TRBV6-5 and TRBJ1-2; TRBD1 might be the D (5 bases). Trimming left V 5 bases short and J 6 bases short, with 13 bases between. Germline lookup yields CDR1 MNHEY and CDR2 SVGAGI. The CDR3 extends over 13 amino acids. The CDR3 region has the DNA TGTGCCAGCAGTGATGGGGGATCTAATGGCTACACCTTC. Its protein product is CASSDGGSNGYTF.

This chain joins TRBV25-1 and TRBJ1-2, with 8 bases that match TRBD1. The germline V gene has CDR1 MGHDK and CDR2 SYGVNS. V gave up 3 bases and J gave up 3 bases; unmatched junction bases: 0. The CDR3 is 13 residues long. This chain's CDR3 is CASSEDRDYGYTF. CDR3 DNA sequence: TGTGCCAGCAGTGAGGACAGGGACTATGGCTACACCTTC.

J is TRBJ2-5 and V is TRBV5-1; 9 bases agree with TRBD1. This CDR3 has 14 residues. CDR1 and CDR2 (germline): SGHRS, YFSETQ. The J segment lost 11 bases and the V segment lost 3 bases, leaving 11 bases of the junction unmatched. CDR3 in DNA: TGCGCCAGCAGCTCCGGGACAGGGAAAAATGAGCAGTACTTC. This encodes CASSSGTGKNEQYF.

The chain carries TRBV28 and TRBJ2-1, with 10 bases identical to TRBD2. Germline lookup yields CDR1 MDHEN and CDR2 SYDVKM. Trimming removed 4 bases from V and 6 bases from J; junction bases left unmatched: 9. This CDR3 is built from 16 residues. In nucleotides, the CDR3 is TGTGCCAGCAGTTCGCAACTAGCGGGGAAAGGCAATGAGCAGTTCTTC. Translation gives CASSSQLAGKGNEQFF.

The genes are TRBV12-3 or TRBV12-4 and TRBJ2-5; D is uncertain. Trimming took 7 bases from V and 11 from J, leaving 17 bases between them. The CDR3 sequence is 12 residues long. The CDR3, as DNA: TGTGCCAGCACCCACATAAGGAATGAGCAGTACTTC. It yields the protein CASTHIRNEQYF.

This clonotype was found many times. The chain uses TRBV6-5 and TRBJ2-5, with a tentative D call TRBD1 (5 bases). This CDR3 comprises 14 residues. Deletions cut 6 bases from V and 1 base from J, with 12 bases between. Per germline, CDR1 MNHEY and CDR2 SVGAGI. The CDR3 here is CASSSTGTQETQYF. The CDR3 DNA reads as TGTGCCAGCAGCAGTACAGGTACCCAAGAGACCCAGTACTTC.